The next 32 T cell receptor beta chains were all read from a single sample in a study of cytomegalovirus exposure and HLA in healthy donors. 60 Vbeta and 13 Jbeta primers were used in PCR. Only in-frame clones appear in the TCRdb table, and some are missing; sequencing was by immunoSEQ multiplex PCR. Of about 78,000 clones listed, 72% are singletons. What was sequenced was PBMCs. These receptors came from a woman between 40 and 50 years old in good health and CMV-seropositive.

J is TRBJ2-1 and V is TRBV5-6; 8 nucleotides line up with TRBD2. CDR1 SGHDT and CDR2 YYEEEE come from the germline V gene. This CDR3 has 15 amino acids. The J segment lost 6 bases and the V segment lost 4 bases, leaving 9 bases of the junction unmatched. The chain's CDR3 is CASSTAGVFSNEQFF. The CDR3 bases are TGTGCCAGCAGCACAGCGGGAGTATTCTCCAATGAGCAGTTCTTC.

This clone was observed a few times. The CDR3 DNA reads TGTGCCAGCAGCTGGGAGAGAGACACTGAAGCTTTCTTT. Its protein is CASSWERDTEAFF. J is TRBJ1-1 and V is TRBV6-1; D not resolved. The germline gives CDR1 MNHNS, CDR2 SASEGT. Trimming pared 6 bases from V and 3 bases from J, leaving 11 bases between. The CDR3 extends over 13 amino acids.

The CDR3 region has the DNA TGTGCCAGTAGTATAGACATCACAGATACGCAGTATTTT. Protein sequence: CASSIDITDTQYF. This chain links TRBV19 with TRBJ2-3; D is unresolved. The ends were cut back, 0 bases at V and 2 bases at J, with 3 bases in the middle. The CDR3 spans 13 residues. The germline V gene has CDR1 LNHDA and CDR2 SQIVND (reference sequence).

J is TRBJ1-2 and V is TRBV19, with TRBD1 matching over 7 bases. V was pared by 5 bases and J by 8 bases, with 5 bases of the junction left unmatched. This CDR3 is built from 12 residues. The V gene's germline CDR1 is LNHDA and CDR2 SQIVND (reference sequence). The CDR3 loop reads CASSRDSRGYTF. The CDR3 DNA reads TGTGCCAGTAGTCGGGACAGTCGAGGCTACACCTTC.

The chain is built from TRBV5-1 and TRBJ2-3; 12 bases map to TRBD2. Germline V gene data show CDR1 as SGHRS and CDR2 as YFSETQ. The ends lost 0 bases at V and 13 bases at J; junction bases unmatched: 6. CDR3 length: 14 residues. CDR3 coding DNA: TGCGCCAGCAGCTTGGAGGGACTAGCGGGCGGCAAGTATTTT. It translates to CASSLEGLAGGKYF.

The V and J genes are TRBV6-6 and TRBJ2-7; D gene uncertain. In germline, CDR1 is MNHNY, CDR2 SVGAGI (reference sequence). V gave up 2 bases and J gave up 2 bases, with 13 bases separating them. The CDR3 runs to 15 residues. The CDR3 region has the DNA TGTGCCAGCAGTTACGGCGGCGTAATAACCTACGAGCAGTACTTC. Encoded protein: CASSYGGVITYEQYF.

This rearrangement joins TRBV19 to TRBJ1-2; 8 bases align to TRBD1. Germline V CDR1 and CDR2: LNHDA, SQIVND (reference sequence). J lost 4 bases, V lost 5 bases, and 6 bases had no gene match. The CDR3 extends over 14 amino acids. The CDR3 loop reads CASSETGVGYGYTF. The CDR3, as DNA: TGTGCCAGTAGTGAGACAGGGGTTGGCTATGGCTACACCTTC.

The sample holds a few counts of this clone. V usage is TRBV7-2 and J usage is TRBJ1-1; possible D gene TRBD1, 5 bases. CDR1 SGHTA and CDR2 FQGNSA come from the germline V gene. This CDR3 contains 13 residues. Trimming left V 6 bases short and J 5 bases short, with 13 bases between. In DNA, the CDR3 is TGTGCCAGCAGTTCCTATGGGGGGACTGAAGCTTTCTTT. Translating it yields CASSSYGGTEAFF.

This chain joins TRBV10-2 and TRBJ2-7; tentatively, D is TRBD1 (5 bases). The CDR3 loop spans 12 amino acids. Trimming took off 7 bases at V and 6 bases at J, with 13 bases between the two ends. Germline CDR1 reads WSHSY; CDR2 reads SAAADI. For the CDR3, the DNA is TGCGCCAGCAAAGGACAACGTGGCGAGCAGTACTTC. Amino acid sequence: CASKGQRGEQYF.

This clone was found a few times. This chain joins TRBV6-5 and TRBJ1-2; weak D call: TRBD1 (6 bases). Germline CDR1 MNHEY, CDR2 SVGAGI. The CDR3 loop spans 14 amino acids. The V gene lost 2 bases and the J gene lost 7 bases, with 14 bases spanning the gap. This CDR3 reads CASSYGSRGPGYTF. In DNA, the CDR3 is TGTGCCAGCAGTTACGGGAGCAGGGGTCCTGGCTACACCTTC.

The chain links TRBV5-1 to TRBJ1-2; 9 bases align to TRBD1. V was clipped by 7 bases and J by 8 bases; unmatched bases: 15. CDR1 and CDR2 (germline): SGHRS, YFSETQ. The CDR3 extends over 15 amino acids. The CDR3 sequence: CASPLSGDRADGYTF. Written as DNA, the CDR3 is TGCGCCAGCCCCCTGAGCGGGGACAGGGCCGACGGCTACACCTTC.

The chain recombines TRBV10-3 with TRBJ2-5; 12 bases agree with TRBD2. Germline CDR1 is ENHRY and CDR2 is SYGVKD. With V trimmed by 6 bases and J by 3 bases, 11 bases remained unmatched. The CDR3 extends over 17 amino acids. CDR3 protein: CAISGTSGRTVEETQYF. CDR3 DNA: TGTGCCATCAGCGGCACTAGCGGGAGGACCGTAGAAGAGACCCAGTACTTC.

The chain employs TRBV18 and TRBJ1-5; D is perhaps TRBD1 (6 bases). The germline V gene encodes CDR1 KGHSH and CDR2 LQKENI. The CDR3 consists of 16 residues. Trimming cost V 3 bases and J 1 base, with 13 bases left between them. The CDR3 region has the DNA TGTGCCAGCTCACCTTACAGGGATGGAAGCAATCAGCCCCAGCATTTT. It is translated as CASSPYRDGSNQPQHF.

V gene TRBV6-1 combines with J gene TRBJ2-7; 13 nucleotides align to TRBD2. Germline assignment: CDR1 MNHNS and CDR2 SASEGT. The V gene end was trimmed by 4 bases and the J gene end by 2 bases; junction bases not matched to a gene: 8. The CDR3 runs 17 residues. The CDR3 is CASSGTSGRESTYEQYF. CDR3 nucleotides: TGTGCCAGCAGTGGGACTAGCGGGAGAGAATCCACCTACGAGCAGTACTTC.

This chain joins TRBV27 and TRBJ2-3, with a tentative D call TRBD2 (5 bases). The CDR3 has 16 residues. Trimming took off 2 bases at V and 2 bases at J, with 14 bases between the two ends. CDR1 MNHEY and CDR2 SMNVEV come from the germline V gene (reference sequence). CDR3 loop: CASSLRVTDFTDTQYF. The CDR3 bases are TGTGCCAGCAGTTTACGGGTCACGGACTTCACAGATACGCAGTATTTT.

The V gene is TRBV7-2, the J gene TRBJ1-5, with a tentative D call TRBD1 (6 bases). In germline, CDR1 is SGHTA, CDR2 FQGNSA. V lost 0 bases, J lost 2 bases, and 17 bases lay in between. The CDR3 length is 18 residues. CDR3 coding DNA: TGTGCCAGCAGCTTAGCCGGAGGGGGGGTAGGAGGCAATCAGCCCCAGCATTTT. Protein: CASSLAGGGVGGNQPQHF.

The chain couples TRBV7-9 to TRBJ1-3; the match to TRBD1 covers 7 bases. Germline V gene lookup returns CDR1 SEHNR and CDR2 FQNEAQ (reference sequence). The CDR3 runs 19 residues. V shed 1 base and J 0 bases; nucleotides not matched to a gene: 12. The CDR3 here is CASSLGLHRGQSSGNTIYF. The CDR3 nucleotides read TGTGCCAGCAGCTTAGGACTTCATAGGGGACAGAGCTCTGGAAACACCATATATTTT.

The chain carries TRBV7-8 and TRBJ1-2; tentatively, D is TRBD1 (5 bases). The CDR3 runs 15 residues. The V gene lost 5 bases and the J gene lost 2 bases, with 15 bases spanning the gap. The V gene's germline CDR1 is SGHVS and CDR2 FQNEAQ. CDR3 amino acids: CASSTGQTWNYGYTF. In nucleotides, the CDR3 is TGTGCCAGCAGCACTGGACAAACTTGGAACTATGGCTACACCTTC.

The V gene is TRBV7-9, the J gene TRBJ2-2; D perhaps matches TRBD1 (6 bases). The length of the CDR3 is 16 residues. V lost 6 bases, J lost 7 bases, and 21 bases lay in between. Germline loops: CDR1 SEHNR, CDR2 FQNEAQ (reference sequence). Here the CDR3 reads CASRHSPGERRGELFF. DNA for the CDR3: TGTGCCAGCAGACATTCCCCAGGGGAACGCCGCGGGGAGCTGTTTTTT.

This rearrangement joins TRBV30 to TRBJ2-3; D might be TRBD1 (6 bases). Germline CDR1 is GTSNPN and CDR2 is SVGIG (reference sequence). Trimming cost V 8 bases and J 4 bases, with 13 bases left between them. There are 12 residues in the CDR3. The CDR3 loop is CARSGGADTQYF. The CDR3 DNA reads as TGTGCCAGAAGTGGGGGCGCAGATACGCAGTATTTT.

The rearrangement links TRBV30 to TRBJ1-1; no firm D call. The germline gives CDR1 GTSNPN, CDR2 SVGIG (reference sequence). The CDR3 extends over 13 amino acids. The V and J ends lost 3 bases and 0 bases respectively, with 8 bases between them. CDR3 nucleotide sequence: TGTGCCTGGAGATTGACACTGAACACTGAAGCTTTCTTT. Amino acids: CAWRLTLNTEAFF.

This clone was seen a single time. The rearrangement uses TRBV29-1 and TRBJ2-3, with a tentative D call TRBD1 (5 bases). The CDR3 length is 12 residues. The germline CDR1 and CDR2 sequences are SQVTM and ANQGSEA. Deletions cut 4 bases from V and 6 bases from J, with 11 bases between. The CDR3 is CSVGPRGDTQYF. The CDR3 coding sequence is TGCAGCGTTGGACCAAGGGGCGATACGCAGTATTTT.

The rearrangement links TRBV18 to TRBJ1-2; 12 bases agree with TRBD1. The V gene's germline CDR1 is KGHSH and CDR2 LQKENI. V shed 3 bases, J shed 8 bases, and the junction held 4 bases outside the gene matches. The CDR3 covers 14 residues. The chain's CDR3 is CASSPGQGARGYTF. The CDR3 nucleotides are TGTGCCAGCTCACCGGGACAGGGGGCGCGGGGCTACACCTTC. The entire variable domain, with the rest obtained from reference TRBV18 and TRBJ1-2, is as follows: NAGVMQNPRHLVRRRGQEARLRCSPMKGHSHVYWYRQLPEEGLKFMVYLQKENIIDESGMPKERFSAEFPKEGPSILRIQQVVRGDSAAYFCASSPGQGARGYTFGSGTRLTVV.

This clone was detected only a few times. The V gene is TRBV7-6, the J gene TRBJ1-4; D is ambiguous. The germline gives CDR1 SGHVS, CDR2 FNYEAQ. Trimming shortened V by 6 bases and J by 0 bases, and 14 bases separated the two germline ends. The CDR3 loop spans 16 amino acids. The CDR3 DNA reads TGTGCCAGCAGACAGACCCCATATGCAACTAATGAAAAACTGTTTTTT. Translated, it gives CASRQTPYATNEKLFF.

Turning to this clone: Other DNA variants within this sample encode the same CDR3. The rearrangement uses TRBV5-1 and TRBJ1-4; tentative D call: TRBD1 (5 bases). The CDR3 is made up of 15 amino acids. The ends were cut back, 1 base at V and 0 bases at J, with 7 bases in the middle. CDR1 SGHRS and CDR2 YFSETQ come from the germline V gene. CDR3 bases: TGCGCCAGCAGCTTGCAGGGTGCAACTAATGAAAAACTGTTTTTT. Its translation: CASSLQGATNEKLFF. The variable domain in full, with the rest retrieved from reference TRBV5-1 and TRBJ1-4, is KAGVTQTPRYLIKTRGQQVTLSCSPISGHRSVSWYQQTPGQGLQFLFEYFSETQRNKGNFPGRFSGRQFSNSRSEMNVSTLELGDSALYLCASSLQGATNEKLFFGSGTQLSVL.

The chain is built from TRBV6-5 and TRBJ1-1; 8 bases match TRBD1. CDR3 length: 12 residues. V trimming: 9 bases; J trimming: 6 bases; junction bases outside the gene matches: 6. CDR1 and CDR2 from the germline V gene are MNHEY and SVGAGI. The CDR3 DNA is TGTGCCAGTGGCGACAGGGGCCCTGAAGCTTTCTTT. Translation gives CASGDRGPEAFF.

This clone was seen more than once but under ten times. The chain recombines TRBV6-4 with TRBJ1-5; the match to TRBD1 covers 8 bases. The CDR3 is 13 residues long. The V gene end was trimmed by 7 bases and the J gene end by 4 bases; junction bases not matched to a gene: 3. CDR1 and CDR2 (germline): MRHNA, SNTAGT. The CDR3 protein is CASTGQGNQPQHF. In DNA, the CDR3 is TGTGCCAGCACTGGACAGGGTAATCAGCCCCAGCATTTT.

The rearrangement uses TRBV9 and TRBJ1-1; D gene unclear. V dropped 0 bases and J dropped 4 bases, with 7 bases sitting between them. Per germline, CDR1 SGDLS and CDR2 YYNGEE. CDR3 length: 13 amino acids. CDR3 amino acids: CASSVGRSTEAFF. CDR3 bases: TGTGCCAGCAGCGTAGGCCGGAGCACTGAAGCTTTCTTT. Supplemented by reference TRBV9 and TRBJ1-1, the full variable domain reads DSGVTQTPKHLITATGQRVTLRCSPRSGDLSVYWYQQSLDQGLQFLIQYYNGEERAKGNILERFSAQQFPDLHSELNLSSLELGDSALYFCASSVGRSTEAFFGQGTRLTVV.

This chain joins TRBV7-2 and TRBJ2-5; TRBD2 matches at 16 bases. In germline, CDR1 is SGHTA, CDR2 FQGNSA. The CDR3 runs 17 residues. Trimming cost V 4 bases and J 5 bases; bases outside gene matches: 7. CDR3 bases: TGTGCCAGCAGCTGGGGGACTAGCGGGGGGGCCTTGGAGACCCAGTACTTC. Translation: CASSWGTSGGALETQYF.

This clone was seen just once. This chain joins TRBV27 and TRBJ1-6; 8 nucleotides agree with TRBD1. The CDR3 covers 18 residues. Germline V lookup: CDR1 MNHEY, CDR2 SMNVEV (reference sequence). The junction had 14 bases not matched to a gene; V was cut back by 0 bases and J by 10 bases. CDR3 sequence: CASSLSLFNAGGVSPLHF. The CDR3 region has the DNA TGTGCCAGCAGTTTATCGTTGTTCAATGCAGGGGGCGTCTCACCCCTCCACTTT.

The chain joins TRBV7-9 to TRBJ1-1; no clear D. Germline lookup yields CDR1 SEHNR and CDR2 FQNEAQ (reference sequence). The V gene lost 7 bases and the J gene lost 5 bases, with 20 bases spanning the gap. There are 15 residues in the CDR3. Here the CDR3 reads CASKADAGAVTEAFF. As DNA, the CDR3 is TGTGCCAGCAAGGCGGACGCGGGCGCTGTTACTGAAGCTTTCTTT. Looking up the rest from reference TRBV7-9 and TRBJ1-1 gives the full variable domain: DTGVSQNPRHKITKRGQNVTFRCDPISEHNRLYWYRQTLGQGPEFLTYFQNEAQLEKSRLLSDRFSAERPKGSFSTLEIQRTEQGDSAMYLCASKADAGAVTEAFFGQGTRLTVV.

This clone was observed a single time. This rearrangement joins TRBV7-9 to TRBJ2-1; 7 bases agree with TRBD2. The CDR3 has 16 amino acids. After removal of 4 bases from V and 8 bases from J, the junction contained 14 bases not matched to a gene. Germline values: CDR1 SEHNR, CDR2 FQNEAQ (reference sequence). The CDR3 bases are TGTGCCAGCAGCTCCATGGGGGGGAGGGCCAGGTATGAGCAGTTCTTC. This sequence encodes CASSSMGGRARYEQFF.